This T cell receptor (beta chain) was observed in a study of CD8+CD57+ T cells in acquired aplastic anemia. Study-wide background: DNA recovered from sorted CD4+ and CD8+ cells had a mean of about 3.5 ug.

The CDR3 has 13 residues. The V end lost 0 bases, the J end lost 9 bases, and 6 bases lay between the germline ends. The germline V gene encodes CDR1 LGHNA and CDR2 YNFKEQ. Whole-study findings and limits: Patients and controls were found to share around 30 CD8+ CDR3 sequences.

CDR3 and TCR beta VDJ profiling relied on a genomic DNA template. In TCRdb, the reads were re-called with MiXCR into one record per CDR3 protein. This sample has roughly 170,000 distinct CDR3 sequences, with around 50% found just once. Before being chosen for sequencing, patients had shown CD8+CD57+ cell expansion by flow cytometry. Patients had received no therapy at the time of blood sampling. Worth noting for this clonotype: Its antigen is not identified.

The chain joins TRBV4-2 to TRBJ1-6; D may be TRBD1 (5 bases). The origin of this receptor is a human donor with aplastic anemia. Sequencing input: sorted CD4+, CD8+, or CD8+CD57+ T cells (not recorded which) from PBMCs. The DNA of the CDR3 is TGTGCCAGCAGCCAAGATCAGGGTTCACCCCTCCACTTT. It codes for CASSQDQGSPLHF.